The 9 T cell receptor beta chains reported below all come from one sample, sequenced in a study of Ad26.COV2.S vaccination and SARS-CoV-2 variants. Treatment given: 19 received Ad26.COV2.S at low or high dose, single or two shots; 5 received placebo; per-sample allocation not given. The samples date from day 63 after the first vaccine or placebo injection. The method was immunoSEQ multiplex PCR; TCRdb's version includes in-frame clones alone and lacks a portion of them. This sample yields approximately 400,000 clones, of which under 90% are seen a single time; around 7.3% belongs to the top ten. The source was peripheral blood, collected in a trial of Ad26.COV2.S vaccine versus placebo. Receptors originate from a person between 18 and 65 years old who received the Ad26.COV2.S COVID-19 vaccine or a placebo.

The rearrangement uses TRBV4-2 and TRBJ2-3; D remains unclear. Trimming removed 0 bases from V and 3 bases from J, with 10 bases in between. There are 15 residues in the CDR3. CDR1 is LGHNA, CDR2 YNFKEQ, per germline. This CDR3 reads CASSQDPVGTDTQYF. CDR3 bases: TGTGCCAGCAGCCAAGATCCAGTAGGGACAGATACGCAGTATTTT.

The rearrangement links TRBV6-6 to TRBJ1-4, with TRBD1 as a possible D gene (5 bases). From germline, CDR1 is MNHNY and CDR2 SVGAGI (reference sequence). This CDR3 is built from 18 residues. V lost 5 bases, J lost 8 bases, and 27 bases lay in between. The CDR3 coding sequence is TGTGCCAGCAGTCGATTCCGGGACCCATACCTTTCGGGCGAAAAACTGTTTTTT. Its translation is CASSRFRDPYLSGEKLFF.

The table lists this clone with a count of one. This chain connects TRBV7-2 to TRBJ1-5, with a weak D call TRBD1 (5 bases). The CDR3 loop spans 15 amino acids. Germline CDR1 reads SGHTA; CDR2 reads FQGNSA. Trimming pared 5 bases from V and 0 bases from J, leaving 11 bases between. CDR3 DNA: TGTGCCAGCAGCCTATCGACAGTTAGCAATCAGCCCCAGCATTTT. Protein product: CASSLSTVSNQPQHF.

The V gene is TRBV10-3, the J gene TRBJ1-6, with unresolved D. Trimming pared 0 bases from V and 2 bases from J, leaving 5 bases between. Per germline, CDR1 ENHRY and CDR2 SYGVKD. The CDR3 consists of 15 residues. The CDR3 sequence: CAISESPAYNSPLHF. The CDR3 DNA reads as TGTGCCATCAGTGAGTCGCCAGCCTATAATTCACCCCTCCACTTT.

The chain is built from TRBV18 and TRBJ2-5; 7 nucleotides align to TRBD2. The J segment lost 0 bases and the V segment lost 6 bases, leaving 7 bases of the junction unmatched. The CDR3 covers 15 residues. In germline, CDR1 is KGHSH, CDR2 LQKENI. As DNA, the CDR3 is TGTGCCAGCTCCCCCCAGCGGGGTCACCAAGAGACCCAGTACTTC. Translation gives CASSPQRGHQETQYF.

The chain carries TRBV15 and TRBJ1-2; 12 bases map to TRBD1. Germline loops: CDR1 LNHNV, CDR2 YYDKDF (reference sequence). V lost 3 bases and J lost 3; bases outside the gene matches: 2. The CDR3 extends over 15 amino acids. Here the CDR3 reads CATSRGQGADYGYTF. In nucleotides, the CDR3 is TGTGCCACCAGCAGGGGACAGGGGGCCGACTATGGCTACACCTTC.

The CDR3 loop reads CASSLTGASTDTQYF. CDR3 coding DNA: TGTGCCAGCAGCTTAACTGGAGCTAGCACAGATACGCAGTATTTT. The V gene is TRBV7-3, the J gene TRBJ2-3; D gene unclear. V was shortened by 0 bases and J by 0 bases, with 7 bases between the two germline ends. The V gene's germline CDR1 is SGHTA and CDR2 FQGTGA. This CDR3 spans 15 amino acids.

The chain is built from TRBV7-9 and TRBJ2-1; 9 bases align to TRBD2. This CDR3 comprises 17 residues. Germline trimming cut 1 base from V and 5 bases from J; bases unmatched to any gene: 9. Germline V gene lookup returns CDR1 SEHNR and CDR2 FQNEAQ (reference sequence). CDR3 residues: CASSLVYTREGDNEQFF. The DNA of the CDR3 is TGTGCCAGCAGCTTAGTATATACGCGGGAGGGCGACAATGAGCAGTTCTTC.

J is TRBJ2-2 and V is TRBV2; 10 bases line up with TRBD2. There are 15 residues in the CDR3. CDR1 is SNHLY, CDR2 FYNNEI, per germline. The V and J ends lost 9 bases and 3 bases, in that order; junction bases with no gene match: 7. CDR3 sequence reads: CARRIAGGDTGELFF. In nucleotides, the CDR3 is TGTGCCAGGAGGATAGCGGGGGGTGACACCGGGGAGCTGTTTTTT.